The source of this T cell receptor beta chain is a study of T cells in Graves' hyperthyroidism and ophthalmopathy. This clonotype was seen ten or more times. Each diagnosis was grounded in clinical symptoms, serum thyroxine and TRAb, thyroid ultrasound, and orbital computed tomography. The PBMCs were sourced from fresh peripheral blood (more than 8.5 ml). V lost 1 base and J lost 2, with 9 bases in between. In germline, CDR1 is LGHNT, CDR2 FRNRAP. The CDR3 has 15 amino acids. TCR beta CDR3 regions were amplified from RNA transcripts. RT-PCR in the first round (using the HTBI primer set) targeted the TCR CDR3. TCRdb itself ran the multiplex PCR reads through MiXCR, one entry per CDR3 protein. The sample has 400,000 to 450,000 distinct CDR3 sequences; 14% to 15% are singletons.

The sample comprised blood. The clonotype originates from a man aged 18-30 years with Graves' ophthalmopathy. The chain links TRBV12-5 to TRBJ1-5; D might be TRBD1 (5 bases). CDR3 sequence: CASGLGRVGNQPQHF. The CDR3 coding sequence is TGTGCTAGTGGTTTGGGCAGGGTAGGCAATCAGCCCCAGCATTTT.